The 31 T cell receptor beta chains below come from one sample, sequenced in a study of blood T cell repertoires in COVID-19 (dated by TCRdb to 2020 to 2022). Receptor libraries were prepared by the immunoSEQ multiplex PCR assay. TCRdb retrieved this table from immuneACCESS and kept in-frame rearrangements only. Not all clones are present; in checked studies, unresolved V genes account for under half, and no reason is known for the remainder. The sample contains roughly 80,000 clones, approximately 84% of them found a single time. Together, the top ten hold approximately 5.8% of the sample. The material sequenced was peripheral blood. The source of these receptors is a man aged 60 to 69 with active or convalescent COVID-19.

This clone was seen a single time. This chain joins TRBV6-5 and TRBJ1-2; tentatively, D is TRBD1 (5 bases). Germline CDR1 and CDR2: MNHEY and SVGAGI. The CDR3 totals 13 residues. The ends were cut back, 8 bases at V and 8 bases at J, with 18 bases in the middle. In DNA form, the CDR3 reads TGTGCCAGCCAAGAGGGAAGGCGGGGGGGCTACACCTTC. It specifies CASQEGRRGGYTF.

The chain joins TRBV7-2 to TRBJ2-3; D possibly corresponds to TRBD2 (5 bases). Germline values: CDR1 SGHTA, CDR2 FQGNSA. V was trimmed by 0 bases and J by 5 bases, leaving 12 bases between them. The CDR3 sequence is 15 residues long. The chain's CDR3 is CASSLALLEGDTQYF. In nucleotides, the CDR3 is TGTGCCAGCAGCTTAGCGCTTCTTGAGGGAGATACGCAGTATTTT.

CDR3 region: CASGGGEVVETEAFF. The CDR3 region has the DNA TGTGCCAGCGGGGGGGGCGAGGTGGTAGAAACTGAAGCTTTCTTT. The J gene is TRBJ1-1, the V gene TRBV25-1, with D possibly being TRBD1 (6 bases). The CDR3 is made up of 15 amino acids. Trimming cost V 8 bases and J 5 bases, with 21 bases left between them. Germline assignment: CDR1 MGHDK and CDR2 SYGVNS. Looking up the rest from reference TRBV25-1 and TRBJ1-1 gives the full variable domain: EADIYQTPRYLVIGTGKKITLECSQTMGHDKMYWYQQDPGMELHLIHYSYGVNSTEKGDLSSESTVSRIRTEHFPLTLESARPSHTSQYLCASGGGEVVETEAFFGQGTRLTVV.

As DNA, the CDR3 is TGTGCCAGCAGCTTATCTGGGACAGGGGCCTCTGGGGCCAACGTCCTGACTTTC. Residues: CASSLSGTGASGANVLTF. J is TRBJ2-6 and V is TRBV7-9; 10 nucleotides line up with TRBD1. The CDR3 runs 18 residues. Germline trimming cut 2 bases from V and 0 bases from J; bases unmatched to any gene: 4. The germline CDR1 and CDR2 sequences are SEHNR and FQNEAQ (reference sequence). Looking up the rest from reference TRBV7-9 and TRBJ2-6 gives the full variable domain: DTGVSQNPRHKITKRGQNVTFRCDPISEHNRLYWYRQTLGQGPEFLTYFQNEAQLEKSRLLSDRFSAERPKGSFSTLEIQRTEQGDSAMYLCASSLSGTGASGANVLTFGAGSRLTVL.

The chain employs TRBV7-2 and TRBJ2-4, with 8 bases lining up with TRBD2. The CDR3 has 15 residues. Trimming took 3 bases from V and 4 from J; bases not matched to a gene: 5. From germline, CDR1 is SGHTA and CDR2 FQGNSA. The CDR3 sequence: CASSFGGGRKNIQYF. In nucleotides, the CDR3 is TGTGCCAGCAGCTTCGGCGGGGGGAGAAAAAACATTCAGTACTTC.

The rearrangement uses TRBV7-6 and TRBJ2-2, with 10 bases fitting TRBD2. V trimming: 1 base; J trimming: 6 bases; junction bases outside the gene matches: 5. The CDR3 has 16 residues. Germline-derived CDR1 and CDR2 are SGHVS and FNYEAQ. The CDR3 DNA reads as TGTGCCAGCAGCTTAGGCCGCAGCGGGGGGGCCGGGGAGCTGTTTTTT. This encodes CASSLGRSGGAGELFF. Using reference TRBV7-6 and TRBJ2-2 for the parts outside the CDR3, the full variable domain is GAGVSQSPRYKVTKRGQDVALRCDPISGHVSLYWYRQALGQGPEFLTYFNYEAQQDKSGLPNDRFSAERPEGSISTLTIQRTEQRDSAMYRCASSLGRSGGAGELFFGEGSRLTVL.

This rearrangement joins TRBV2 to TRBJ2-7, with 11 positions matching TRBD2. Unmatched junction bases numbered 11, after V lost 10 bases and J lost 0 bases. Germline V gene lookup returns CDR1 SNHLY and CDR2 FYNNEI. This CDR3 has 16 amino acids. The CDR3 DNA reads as TGTGCCACCGCTAGGACTAGCGGGTCCCGCTCCTACGAGCAGTACTTC. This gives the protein CATARTSGSRSYEQYF.

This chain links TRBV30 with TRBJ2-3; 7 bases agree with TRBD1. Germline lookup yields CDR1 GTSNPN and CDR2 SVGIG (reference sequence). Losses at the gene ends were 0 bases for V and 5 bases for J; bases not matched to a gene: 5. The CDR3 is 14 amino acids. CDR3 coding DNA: TGTGCCTGGAGTGTACGAGGGGGCATAGATACGCAGTATTTT. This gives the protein CAWSVRGGIDTQYF. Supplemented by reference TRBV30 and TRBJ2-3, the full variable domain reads SQTIHQWPATLVQPVGSPLSLECTVEGTSNPNLYWYRQAAGRGLQLLFYSVGIGQISSEVPQNLSASRPQDRQFILSSKKLLLSDSGFYLCAWSVRGGIDTQYFGPGTRLTVL.

DNA of the CDR3: TGTGCCAGCAGTCTCCGCGGGGAGCTGTTTTTT. Translation gives CASSLRGELFF. The chain joins TRBV9 to TRBJ2-2; D is uncertain. Germline V gene data show CDR1 as SGDLS and CDR2 as YYNGEE. Deletions cut 5 bases from V and 7 bases from J, with 6 bases between. This CDR3 region has 11 residues.

Here the CDR3 reads CASSLLTGGVGTEAFF. The CDR3 nucleotides are TGTGCCAGCAGCTTACTGACAGGGGGCGTCGGCACTGAAGCTTTCTTT. The J gene is TRBJ1-1, the V gene TRBV5-5, with 10 bases aligning to TRBD1. The CDR3 spans 16 residues. Germline CDR1 SGHKS, CDR2 YYEKEE (reference sequence). Trimming cost V 2 bases and J 4 bases; bases outside gene matches: 8.

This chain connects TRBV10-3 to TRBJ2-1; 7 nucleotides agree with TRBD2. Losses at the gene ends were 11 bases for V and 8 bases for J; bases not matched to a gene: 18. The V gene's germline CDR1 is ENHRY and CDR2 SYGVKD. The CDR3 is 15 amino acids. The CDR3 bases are TGTGCCTTTTCGTTGACCCGACTAGCCGGCGATGAGCAGTTCTTC. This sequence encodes CAFSLTRLAGDEQFF.

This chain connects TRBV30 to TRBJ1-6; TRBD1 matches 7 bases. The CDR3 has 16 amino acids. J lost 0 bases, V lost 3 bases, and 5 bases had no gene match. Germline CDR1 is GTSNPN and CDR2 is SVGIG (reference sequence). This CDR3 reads CAWRVAGGSYNSPLHF. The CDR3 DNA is TGTGCCTGGAGGGTGGCAGGGGGCTCCTATAATTCACCCCTCCACTTT. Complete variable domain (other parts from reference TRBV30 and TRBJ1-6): SQTIHQWPATLVQPVGSPLSLECTVEGTSNPNLYWYRQAAGRGLQLLFYSVGIGQISSEVPQNLSASRPQDRQFILSSKKLLLSDSGFYLCAWRVAGGSYNSPLHFGNGTRLTVT.

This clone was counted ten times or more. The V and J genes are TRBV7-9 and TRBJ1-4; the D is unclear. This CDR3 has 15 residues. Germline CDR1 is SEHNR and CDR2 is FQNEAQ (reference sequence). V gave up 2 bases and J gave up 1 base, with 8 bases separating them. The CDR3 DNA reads TGTGCCAGCAGCTTATCTGGCGGAACTAATGAAAAACTGTTTTTT. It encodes CASSLSGGTNEKLFF.

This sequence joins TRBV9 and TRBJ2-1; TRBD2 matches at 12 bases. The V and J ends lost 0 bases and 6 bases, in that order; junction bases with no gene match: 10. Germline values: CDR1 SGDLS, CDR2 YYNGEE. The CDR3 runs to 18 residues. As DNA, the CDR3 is TGTGCCAGCAGCGTAGCTCTAGCGGGGGGGGGTGACCTCAATGAGCAGTTCTTC. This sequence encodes CASSVALAGGGDLNEQFF. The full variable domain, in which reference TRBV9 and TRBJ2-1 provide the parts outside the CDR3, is DSGVTQTPKHLITATGQRVTLRCSPRSGDLSVYWYQQSLDQGLQFLIQYYNGEERAKGNILERFSAQQFPDLHSELNLSSLELGDSALYFCASSVALAGGGDLNEQFFGPGTRLTVL.

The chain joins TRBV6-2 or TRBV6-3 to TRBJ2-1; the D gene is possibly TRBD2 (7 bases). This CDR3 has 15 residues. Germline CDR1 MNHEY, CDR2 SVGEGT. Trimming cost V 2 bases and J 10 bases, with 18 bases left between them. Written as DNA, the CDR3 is TGTGCCAGCAGTTACGGCGGGGGCCCGGTATTGGAGCAGTTCTTC. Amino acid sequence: CASSYGGGPVLEQFF.

CDR3 region: CASSSHAGSPSTDTQYF. CDR3 bases: TGTGCCAGCAGTTCACACGCGGGTAGCCCCAGCACAGATACGCAGTATTTT. The chain combines TRBV7-6 with TRBJ2-3; possible D gene TRBD2, 5 bases. V was pared by 6 bases and J by 0 bases, with 19 bases between. The germline gives CDR1 SGHVS, CDR2 FNYEAQ. The CDR3 has 17 amino acids.

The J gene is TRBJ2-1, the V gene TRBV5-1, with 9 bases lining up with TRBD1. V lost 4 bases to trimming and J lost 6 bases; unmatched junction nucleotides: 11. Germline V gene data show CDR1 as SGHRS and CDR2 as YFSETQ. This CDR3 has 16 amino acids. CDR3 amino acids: CASSPLAGTGSNEQFF. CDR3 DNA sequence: TGCGCCAGCAGCCCTCTGGCGGGGACAGGGAGCAATGAGCAGTTCTTC.

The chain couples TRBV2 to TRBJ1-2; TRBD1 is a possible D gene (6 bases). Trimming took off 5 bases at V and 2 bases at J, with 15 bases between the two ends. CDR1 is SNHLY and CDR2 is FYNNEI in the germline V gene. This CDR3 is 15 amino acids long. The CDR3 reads CASSWGQGKNYGYTF. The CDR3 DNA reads TGTGCCAGCAGTTGGGGGCAGGGGAAGAACTATGGCTACACCTTC.

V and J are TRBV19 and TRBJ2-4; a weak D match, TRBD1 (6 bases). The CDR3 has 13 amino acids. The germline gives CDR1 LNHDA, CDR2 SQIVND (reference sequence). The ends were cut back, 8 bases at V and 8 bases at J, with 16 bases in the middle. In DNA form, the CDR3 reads TGTGCCAGTTCTAATAACAGGGATGACATTCAGTACTTC. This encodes CASSNNRDDIQYF.

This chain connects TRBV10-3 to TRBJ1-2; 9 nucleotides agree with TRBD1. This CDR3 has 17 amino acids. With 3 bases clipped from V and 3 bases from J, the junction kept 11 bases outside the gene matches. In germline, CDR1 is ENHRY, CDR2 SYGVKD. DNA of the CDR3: TGTGCCATCAGTGAAAACAGGGACAGGGCCGGGGACTATGGCTACACCTTC. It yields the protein CAISENRDRAGDYGYTF.

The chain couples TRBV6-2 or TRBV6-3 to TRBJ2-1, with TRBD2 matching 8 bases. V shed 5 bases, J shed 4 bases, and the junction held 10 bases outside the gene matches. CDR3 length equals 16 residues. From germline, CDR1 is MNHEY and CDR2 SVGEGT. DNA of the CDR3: TGTGCCAGCAGTGACCCCGGGGGGGCAGTATACAATGAGCAGTTCTTC. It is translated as CASSDPGGAVYNEQFF.

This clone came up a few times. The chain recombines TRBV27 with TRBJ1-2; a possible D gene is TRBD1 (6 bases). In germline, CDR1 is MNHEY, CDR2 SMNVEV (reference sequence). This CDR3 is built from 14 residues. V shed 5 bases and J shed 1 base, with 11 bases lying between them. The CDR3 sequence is CASSPSRGNYGYTF. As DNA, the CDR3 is TGTGCCAGCAGTCCTTCCAGGGGTAACTATGGCTACACCTTC.

CDR3 sequence: CASSLGQGGYEQFF. CDR3 DNA: TGCGCCAGCAGCTTGGGACAGGGGGGATATGAGCAGTTCTTC. The V gene is TRBV5-1, the J gene TRBJ2-1; TRBD1 aligns across 9 bases. Looked up from germline, CDR1 is SGHRS and CDR2 is YFSETQ. The length of the CDR3 is 14 residues. Trimming took 0 bases from V and 8 from J; bases not matched to a gene: 3.

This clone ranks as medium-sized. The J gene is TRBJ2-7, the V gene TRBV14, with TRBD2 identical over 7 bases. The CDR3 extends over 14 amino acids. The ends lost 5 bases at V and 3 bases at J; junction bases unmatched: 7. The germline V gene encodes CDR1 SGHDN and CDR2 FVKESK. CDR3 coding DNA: TGTGCCAGCAGCTCTAGCGGTGACCTCTACGAGCAGTACTTC. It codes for CASSSSGDLYEQYF.

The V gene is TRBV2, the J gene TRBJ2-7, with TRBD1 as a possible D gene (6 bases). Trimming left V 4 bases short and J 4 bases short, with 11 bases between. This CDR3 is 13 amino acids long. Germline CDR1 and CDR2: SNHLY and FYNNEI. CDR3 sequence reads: CASSAGQSYEQYF. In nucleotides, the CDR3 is TGTGCCAGCAGTGCTGGACAGTCATACGAGCAGTACTTC.

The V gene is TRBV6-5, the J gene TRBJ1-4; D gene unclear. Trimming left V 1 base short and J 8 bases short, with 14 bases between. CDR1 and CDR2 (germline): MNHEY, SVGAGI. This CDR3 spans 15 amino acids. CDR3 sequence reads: CASSYFYRSGEKLFF. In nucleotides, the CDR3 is TGTGCCAGCAGTTACTTCTACAGATCGGGAGAAAAACTGTTTTTT.

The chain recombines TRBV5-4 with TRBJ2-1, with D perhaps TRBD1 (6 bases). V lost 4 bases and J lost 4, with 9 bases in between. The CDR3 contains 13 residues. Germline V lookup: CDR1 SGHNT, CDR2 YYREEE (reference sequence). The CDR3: CASSRDNYNEQFF. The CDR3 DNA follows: TGTGCCAGCAGCCGGGACAATTACAATGAGCAGTTCTTC.

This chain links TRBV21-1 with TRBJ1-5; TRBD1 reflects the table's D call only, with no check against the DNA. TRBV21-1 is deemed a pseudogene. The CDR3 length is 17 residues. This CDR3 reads CASSKRWHRVGGQPQHF. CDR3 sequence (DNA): TGTGCCAGCAGCAAACGTTGGCACAGGGTAGGTGGACAGCCCCAGCATTTT.

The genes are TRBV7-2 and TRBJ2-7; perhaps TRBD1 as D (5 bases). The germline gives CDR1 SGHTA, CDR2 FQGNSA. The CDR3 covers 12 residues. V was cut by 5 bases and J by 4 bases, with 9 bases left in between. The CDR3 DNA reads TGTGCCAGCAGCCGACAGTCATACGAGCAGTACTTC. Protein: CASSRQSYEQYF.

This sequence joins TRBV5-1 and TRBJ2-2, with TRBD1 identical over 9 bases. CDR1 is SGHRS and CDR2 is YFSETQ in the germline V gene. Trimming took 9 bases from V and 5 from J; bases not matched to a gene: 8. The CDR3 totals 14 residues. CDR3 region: CATKDRGVTGELFF. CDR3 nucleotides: TGCGCCACTAAGGACAGGGGAGTTACCGGGGAGCTGTTTTTT.

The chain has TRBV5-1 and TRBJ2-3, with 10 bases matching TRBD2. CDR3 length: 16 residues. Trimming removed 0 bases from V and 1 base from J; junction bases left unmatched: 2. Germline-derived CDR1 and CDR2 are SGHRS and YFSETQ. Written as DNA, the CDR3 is TGCGCCAGCAGCTTGGCCGGGACTAGCGGCACAGATACGCAGTATTTT. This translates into CASSLAGTSGTDTQYF.